The sequence of this T cell receptor beta chain was determined in a study of blood T cell repertoires in COVID-19. Study context: PBMCs, B-cell-depleted T cells, or T cells provided the cDNA or gDNA that made up the material.

Individuals aged roughly 18 to 95 years were recruited from some 26 US areas. Cohort allocation depended upon clinical history that participants reported. Per germline, CDR1 ENHRY and CDR2 SYGVKD. The CDR3 is made up of 13 amino acids. Unmatched junction bases numbered 7, after V lost 10 bases and J lost 5 bases. Original processing notes: By means of reference gene primer amplification, nucleated cell counts were estimated. Profiling relied on immunoSEQ multiplex PCR, and the TCRdb table lists in-frame clones only, not all of them. V and J calls and clone size are as listed in that table; D and trimming were resolved from the DNA. Of some 200,000 clones listed, about 80% were seen once; the top ten hold approximately 1.4%.

The sequence was obtained from a middle-aged woman with acute COVID-19. The sample consisted of PBMCs or T cells enriched from blood (not recorded which). This chain links TRBV10-3 with TRBJ2-7, with 11 positions matching TRBD2. The CDR3 nucleotides read TGTGCCACCGCCCCGGGACTAGCGGACGAGCAGTACTTC. Amino acids: CATAPGLADEQYF.